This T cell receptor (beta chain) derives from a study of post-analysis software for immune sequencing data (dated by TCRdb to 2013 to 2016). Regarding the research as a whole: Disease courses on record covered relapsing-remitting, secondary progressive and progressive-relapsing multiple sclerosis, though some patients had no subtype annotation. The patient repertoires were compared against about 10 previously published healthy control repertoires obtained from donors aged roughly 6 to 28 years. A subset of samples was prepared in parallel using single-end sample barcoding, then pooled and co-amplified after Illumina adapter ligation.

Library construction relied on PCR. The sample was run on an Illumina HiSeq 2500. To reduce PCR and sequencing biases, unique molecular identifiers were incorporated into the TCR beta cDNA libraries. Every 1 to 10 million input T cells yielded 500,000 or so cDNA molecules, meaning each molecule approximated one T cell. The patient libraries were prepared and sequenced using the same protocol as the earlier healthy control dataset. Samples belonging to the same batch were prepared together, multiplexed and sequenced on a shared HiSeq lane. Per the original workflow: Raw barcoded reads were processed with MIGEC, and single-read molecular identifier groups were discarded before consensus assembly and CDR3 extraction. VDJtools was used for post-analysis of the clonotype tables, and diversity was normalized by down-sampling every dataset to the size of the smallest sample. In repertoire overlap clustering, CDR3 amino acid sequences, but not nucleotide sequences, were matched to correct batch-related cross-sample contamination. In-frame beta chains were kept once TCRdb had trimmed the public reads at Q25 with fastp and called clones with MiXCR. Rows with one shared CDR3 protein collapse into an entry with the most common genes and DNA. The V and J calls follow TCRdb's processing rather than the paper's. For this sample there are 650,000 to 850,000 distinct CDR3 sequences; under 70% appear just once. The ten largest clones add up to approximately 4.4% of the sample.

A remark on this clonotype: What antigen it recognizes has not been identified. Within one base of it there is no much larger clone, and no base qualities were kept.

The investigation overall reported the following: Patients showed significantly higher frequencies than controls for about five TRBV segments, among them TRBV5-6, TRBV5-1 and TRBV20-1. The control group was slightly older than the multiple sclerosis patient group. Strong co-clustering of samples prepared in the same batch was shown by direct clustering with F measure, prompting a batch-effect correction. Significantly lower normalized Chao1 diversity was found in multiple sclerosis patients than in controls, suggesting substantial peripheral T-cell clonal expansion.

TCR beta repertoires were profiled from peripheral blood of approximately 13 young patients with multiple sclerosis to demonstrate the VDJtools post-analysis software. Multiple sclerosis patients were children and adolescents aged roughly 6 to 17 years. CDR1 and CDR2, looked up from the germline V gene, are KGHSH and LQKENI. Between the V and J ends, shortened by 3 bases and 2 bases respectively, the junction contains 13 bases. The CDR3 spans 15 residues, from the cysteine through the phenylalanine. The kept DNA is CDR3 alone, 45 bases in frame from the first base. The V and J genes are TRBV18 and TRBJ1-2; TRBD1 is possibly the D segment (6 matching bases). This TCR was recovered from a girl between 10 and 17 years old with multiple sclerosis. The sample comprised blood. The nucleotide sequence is TGTGCCAGCTCACCGGCAGGGGAGCCCAACTATGGCTACACCTTC. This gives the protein CASSPAGEPNYGYTF.